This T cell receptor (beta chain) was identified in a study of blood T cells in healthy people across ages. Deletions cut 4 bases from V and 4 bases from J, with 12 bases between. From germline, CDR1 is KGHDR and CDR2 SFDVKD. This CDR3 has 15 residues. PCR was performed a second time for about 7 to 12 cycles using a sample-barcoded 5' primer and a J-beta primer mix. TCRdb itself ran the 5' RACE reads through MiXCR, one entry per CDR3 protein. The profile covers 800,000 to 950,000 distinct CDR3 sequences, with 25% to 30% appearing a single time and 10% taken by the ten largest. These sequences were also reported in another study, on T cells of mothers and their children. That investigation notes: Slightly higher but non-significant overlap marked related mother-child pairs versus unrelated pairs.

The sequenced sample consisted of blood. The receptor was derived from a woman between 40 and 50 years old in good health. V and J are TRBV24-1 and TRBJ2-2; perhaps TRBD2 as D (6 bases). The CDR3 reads CATSERFGGTGELFF. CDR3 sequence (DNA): TGTGCCACCAGTGAGAGGTTCGGGGGCACCGGGGAGCTGTTTTTT.